The 27 T cell receptor beta chains reported below all come from one sample, sequenced in a study of cytomegalovirus exposure and HLA in healthy donors. Repertoires were generated with immunoSEQ multiplex PCR, while TCRdb's copy carries only in-frame clones and drops some. Of about 130,000 clones listed, roughly 90% are singletons. Sequenced material: PBMCs. These receptors were collected from a young woman in good health and CMV-seronegative.

V and J are TRBV6-6 and TRBJ2-1; D perhaps matches TRBD2 (5 bases). Germline V gene lookup returns CDR1 MNHNY and CDR2 SVGAGI (reference sequence). Deletions cut 5 bases from V and 3 bases from J, with 11 bases between. The CDR3 has 14 residues. The CDR3 spells CASSQDSDYNEQFF. The DNA for the CDR3 is TGTGCCAGCAGTCAGGATAGCGACTACAATGAGCAGTTCTTC.

The chain combines TRBV11-2 with TRBJ2-6; D possibly corresponds to TRBD2 (6 bases). Trimming removed 7 bases from V and 1 base from J, with 17 bases in between. The CDR3 has 17 amino acids. Germline assignment: CDR1 SGHAT and CDR2 FQNNGV. Here the CDR3 DNA reads TGTGCCAGCATCCCCGGGACTCATGTTTCTGGGGCCAACGTCCTGACTTTC. It encodes CASIPGTHVSGANVLTF.

The gene calls are TRBV6-5 and TRBJ1-3; D may be TRBD1 (5 bases). This CDR3 is built from 15 residues. The V end was cut by 0 bases, the J end by 8 bases, with 14 bases between. CDR1 and CDR2 from the germline V gene are MNHEY and SVGAGI. CDR3 sequence (DNA): TGTGCCAGCAGTTACTCGAACGGGGGATGGGACACCATATATTTT. This sequence encodes CASSYSNGGWDTIYF.

The chain combines TRBV28 with TRBJ2-5; weak D call: TRBD1 (6 bases). The length of the CDR3 is 13 residues. Looked up from germline, CDR1 is MDHEN and CDR2 is SYDVKM. V gave up 3 bases and J gave up 5 bases, with 10 bases separating them. The CDR3 sequence: CASSFGGRETQYF. In nucleotides, the CDR3 is TGTGCCAGCAGTTTTGGGGGCCGCGAGACCCAGTACTTC. The full variable domain, with the rest looked up from reference TRBV28 and TRBJ2-5, is DVKVTQSSRYLVKRTGEKVFLECVQDMDHENMFWYRQDPGLGLRLIYFSYDVKMKEKGDIPEGYSVSREKKERFSLILESASTNQTSMYLCASSFGGRETQYFGPGTRLLVL.

CDR3 bases: TGTGCCAGCAGCCTCACGACTGTGGGACAGGGCTATGGCTACACCTTC. Residues: CASSLTTVGQGYGYTF. The chain has TRBV13 and TRBJ1-2; 9 positions agree with TRBD1. CDR3 size: 16 residues. The V gene end was trimmed by 5 bases and the J gene end by 4 bases; junction bases not matched to a gene: 11. Germline V gene sequence: CDR1 PRHDT, CDR2 FYEKMQ (reference sequence).

This clone was seen more than once but under ten times. CDR3 coding DNA: TGTGCCAGCAGCTTGCACCCCTCGGTCTACGAGCAGTACTTC. Its protein is CASSLHPSVYEQYF. This chain joins TRBV5-4 and TRBJ2-7; D gene unclear. V lost 1 base and J lost 3, with 11 bases in between. Germline loops: CDR1 SGHNT, CDR2 YYREEE (reference sequence). The CDR3 is 14 amino acids.

The chain uses TRBV28 and TRBJ1-4; 10 bases are shared with TRBD1. The CDR3 runs to 14 residues. Germline lookup yields CDR1 MDHEN and CDR2 SYDVKM. With V trimmed by 3 bases and J by 7 bases, 2 bases remained unmatched. The CDR3 loop reads CASSFDRGREKLFF. For the CDR3, the DNA is TGTGCCAGCAGTTTCGACAGGGGGCGTGAAAAACTGTTTTTT.

The V call is TRBV2, the J call TRBJ1-2; D is unclear. Trimming took off 6 bases at V and 3 bases at J, with 8 bases between the two ends. The germline gives CDR1 SNHLY, CDR2 FYNNEI. The CDR3 length is 12 residues. The CDR3 nucleotides are TGTGCCAGCAGCCAGGTTCACTATGGCTACACCTTC. Translated, it gives CASSQVHYGYTF.

The rearrangement uses TRBV5-5 and TRBJ1-1; 8 bases agree with TRBD1. The CDR3 has 13 residues. The germline CDR1 and CDR2 sequences are SGHKS and YYEKEE (reference sequence). V lost 9 bases to trimming and J lost 4 bases; unmatched junction nucleotides: 8. The CDR3 DNA reads TGTGCCACCTCTATCGGACAGGGCACTGAAGCTTTCTTT. Amino acids: CATSIGQGTEAFF. Using reference TRBV5-5 and TRBJ1-1 for the parts outside the CDR3, the full variable domain is DAGVTQSPTHLIKTRGQQVTLRCSPISGHKSVSWYQQVLGQGPQFIFQYYEKEERGRGNFPDRFSARQFPNYSSELNVNALLLGDSALYLCATSIGQGTEAFFGQGTRLTVV.

This chain joins TRBV7-8 and TRBJ2-1, with D hard to call. V gave up 5 bases and J gave up 6 bases, with 11 bases separating them. The CDR3 spans 13 residues. The V gene's germline CDR1 is SGHVS and CDR2 FQNEAQ. The CDR3 sequence is CASSPLSVNEQFF. The DNA for the CDR3 is TGTGCCAGCAGCCCCCTCTCTGTCAATGAGCAGTTCTTC. The whole variable domain, filled in from reference TRBV7-8 and TRBJ2-1, reads GAGVSQSPRYKVAKRGQDVALRCDPISGHVSLFWYQQALGQGPEFLTYFQNEAQLDKSGLPSDRFFAERPEGSVSTLKIQRTQQEDSAVYLCASSPLSVNEQFFGPGTRLTVL.

V gene TRBV6-5 combines with J gene TRBJ2-5; TRBD2 matches 8 bases. J was trimmed by 2 bases and V by 6 bases; bases with no gene match: 5. The CDR3 covers 14 residues. Germline values: CDR1 MNHEY, CDR2 SVGAGI. CDR3 loop: CASRRGLAQETQYF. In DNA, the CDR3 is TGTGCCAGCAGACGAGGACTAGCACAAGAGACCCAGTACTTC.

This clone has more than one count but fewer than ten. The V gene is TRBV18, the J gene TRBJ1-2, with D hard to call. The V end lost 6 bases, the J end lost 6 bases, and 11 bases lay between the germline ends. The germline V gene has CDR1 KGHSH and CDR2 LQKENI. This CDR3 comprises 12 residues. CDR3 loop: CASSPARDGYTF. The CDR3 bases are TGTGCCAGCTCGCCCGCGAGGGATGGCTACACCTTC.

V is TRBV7-9 and J is TRBJ2-2; tentative D call: TRBD2 (6 bases). Germline loops: CDR1 SEHNR, CDR2 FQNEAQ (reference sequence). Trimming took off 8 bases at V and 7 bases at J, with 11 bases between the two ends. The CDR3 length is 12 residues. The CDR3 coding sequence is TGTGCCAGCTCGGGGGTAGGCGGGGAGCTGTTTTTT. Amino acids: CASSGVGGELFF.

This rearrangement joins TRBV19 to TRBJ2-1, with a possible D match to TRBD1 (5 bases). V shed 3 bases and J shed 4 bases, with 10 bases lying between them. This CDR3 contains 14 residues. Germline V lookup: CDR1 LNHDA, CDR2 SQIVND (reference sequence). Here the CDR3 reads CASSIMTDYNEQFF. CDR3 in DNA: TGTGCCAGTAGTATTATGACAGATTACAATGAGCAGTTCTTC.

V is TRBV7-2 and J is TRBJ1-2, with D possibly TRBD1 on 6 matching bases. This CDR3 region has 14 residues. Germline CDR1 reads SGHTA; CDR2 reads FQGNSA. V gave up 1 base and J gave up 5 bases, with 11 bases separating them. Here the CDR3 DNA reads TGTGCCAGCAGCTTAGATGGGGGCGGATATGGCTACACCTTC. Protein: CASSLDGGGYGYTF.

The chain uses TRBV13 and TRBJ2-7, with a tentative D call TRBD2 (6 bases). The length of the CDR3 is 15 residues. The germline gives CDR1 PRHDT, CDR2 FYEKMQ (reference sequence). V was clipped by 3 bases and J by 2 bases, with 14 bases between them. The CDR3 DNA follows: TGTGCCAGCAGCTTTTCGACTAGATCTCCCTACGAGCAGTACTTC. It encodes CASSFSTRSPYEQYF. The full variable domain, rest sourced from reference TRBV13 and TRBJ2-7, is AAGVIQSPRHLIKEKRETATLKCYPIPRHDTVYWYQQGPGQDPQFLISFYEKMQSDKGSIPDRFSAQQFSDYHSELNMSSLELGDSALYFCASSFSTRSPYEQYFGPGTRLTVT.

This clone is a singleton in its sample. This sequence joins TRBV5-4 and TRBJ2-7; the match to TRBD1 covers 10 bases. J was trimmed by 4 bases and V by 2 bases; bases with no gene match: 3. CDR3 size: 14 residues. The germline CDR1 and CDR2 sequences are SGHNT and YYREEE (reference sequence). CDR3 sequence: CASSFGTGEYEQYF. In DNA form, the CDR3 reads TGTGCCAGCAGCTTCGGGACAGGGGAATACGAGCAGTACTTC.

V is TRBV4-2 and J is TRBJ2-6; possible D gene TRBD2, 6 bases. The CDR3 has 16 amino acids. Trimming removed 3 bases from V and 4 bases from J, with 13 bases in between. CDR1 LGHNA and CDR2 YNFKEQ come from the germline V gene. CDR3 nucleotide sequence: TGTGCCAGCAGCCAGCCCGGGGGAGGAGGGGCCAACGTCCTGACTTTC. It is translated as CASSQPGGGGANVLTF.

This clone was counted between two and nine times. The V gene is TRBV2, the J gene TRBJ2-2; D is undetermined. Germline CDR1 reads SNHLY; CDR2 reads FYNNEI. V lost 7 bases to trimming and J lost 3 bases, with 6 bases between them. The CDR3 spans 12 residues. This CDR3 is CASTLDTGELFF. The CDR3 DNA follows: TGTGCCAGCACTTTAGACACCGGGGAGCTGTTTTTT. Together with reference TRBV2 and TRBJ2-2, the CDR3 gives the full variable domain: EPEVTQTPSHQVTQMGQEVILRCVPISNHLYFYWYRQILGQKVEFLVSFYNNEISEKSEIFDDQFSVERPDGSNFTLKIRSTKLEDSAMYFCASTLDTGELFFGEGSRLTVL.

The rearrangement links TRBV7-9 to TRBJ2-2, with 7 bases identical to TRBD2. The germline V gene encodes CDR1 SEHNR and CDR2 FQNEAQ (reference sequence). V shed 3 bases and J 5 bases; nucleotides not matched to a gene: 9. There are 16 residues in the CDR3. The CDR3 loop reads CASSFGGTTTTGELFF. DNA of the CDR3: TGTGCCAGCAGCTTCGGGGGGACTACGACTACCGGGGAGCTGTTTTTT.

The chain links TRBV5-6 to TRBJ2-7; D possibly corresponds to TRBD1 (5 bases). The V gene lost 4 bases and the J gene lost 7 bases, with 12 bases spanning the gap. CDR1 SGHDT and CDR2 YYEEEE come from the germline V gene. This CDR3 spans 12 amino acids. CDR3 loop: CASSQFPGEQYF. The CDR3 bases are TGTGCCAGCAGCCAATTTCCAGGGGAGCAGTACTTC.

Notes on this clone: The junction departs from the called germline gene at one end, perhaps through a read error. J is TRBJ2-1 and V is TRBV27; maybe TRBD1 (5 bases). Germline loops: CDR1 MNHEY, CDR2 SMNVEV (reference sequence). The CDR3 totals 15 residues. The CDR3 sequence is CASSLSAGPYNEQFF. CDR3 nucleotide sequence: TGTGCCAGCAGTCTATCGGCAGGGCCCTACAATGAGCAGTTCTTC.

This chain links TRBV7-9 with TRBJ2-7, with a possible D match to TRBD2 (6 bases). Trimming took off 1 base at V and 0 bases at J, with 7 bases between the two ends. Germline V CDR1 and CDR2: SEHNR, FQNEAQ (reference sequence). The CDR3 covers 14 residues. The chain's CDR3 is CASSLGRDSYEQYF. The CDR3 DNA follows: TGTGCCAGCAGCTTAGGGCGGGACTCCTACGAGCAGTACTTC. The full variable domain, rest sourced from reference TRBV7-9 and TRBJ2-7, is DTGVSQNPRHKITKRGQNVTFRCDPISEHNRLYWYRQTLGQGPEFLTYFQNEAQLEKSRLLSDRFSAERPKGSFSTLEIQRTEQGDSAMYLCASSLGRDSYEQYFGPGTRLTVT.

The chain couples TRBV10-2 to TRBJ1-2; maybe TRBD1 (5 bases). Germline CDR1 and CDR2: WSHSY and SAAADI. The CDR3 is made up of 13 amino acids. V was clipped by 8 bases and J by 0 bases, with 10 bases between them. The CDR3 DNA reads as TGCGCCAGCTCCGGGGGGACTAACTATGGCTACACCTTC. This translates into CASSGGTNYGYTF.

The V call is TRBV11-3, the J call TRBJ1-2; 8 nucleotides align to TRBD1. CDR1 and CDR2 (germline): SGHNT, YENEEA. The CDR3 has 15 amino acids. V gave up 4 bases and J gave up 5 bases; unmatched junction bases: 9. CDR3 bases: TGTGCCAGCAGCTCCCGAACAGGGGGAGGTTATGGCTACACCTTC. Protein product: CASSSRTGGGYGYTF.

The gene calls are TRBV2 and TRBJ2-1; 12 bases are shared with TRBD2. The CDR3 is 14 amino acids. The V gene's germline CDR1 is SNHLY and CDR2 FYNNEI. V lost 11 bases and J lost 4; bases outside the gene matches: 6. The CDR3 spells CAGIGLAGYNEQFF. As DNA, the CDR3 is TGTGCCGGAATCGGACTAGCGGGGTACAATGAGCAGTTCTTC.

A few counts support this clone. The same CDR3 can be traced to other DNA sequences in this sample. This chain uses TRBV19 with TRBJ2-1; possible D gene TRBD1, 6 bases. The CDR3 length is 15 residues. Trimming shortened V by 4 bases and J by 0 bases, and 10 bases separated the two germline ends. The germline CDR1 and CDR2 sequences are LNHDA and SQIVND (reference sequence). DNA of the CDR3: TGTGCCAGTAGTACCGGGACAAGCTCCTACAATGAGCAGTTCTTC. Its translation: CASSTGTSSYNEQFF.